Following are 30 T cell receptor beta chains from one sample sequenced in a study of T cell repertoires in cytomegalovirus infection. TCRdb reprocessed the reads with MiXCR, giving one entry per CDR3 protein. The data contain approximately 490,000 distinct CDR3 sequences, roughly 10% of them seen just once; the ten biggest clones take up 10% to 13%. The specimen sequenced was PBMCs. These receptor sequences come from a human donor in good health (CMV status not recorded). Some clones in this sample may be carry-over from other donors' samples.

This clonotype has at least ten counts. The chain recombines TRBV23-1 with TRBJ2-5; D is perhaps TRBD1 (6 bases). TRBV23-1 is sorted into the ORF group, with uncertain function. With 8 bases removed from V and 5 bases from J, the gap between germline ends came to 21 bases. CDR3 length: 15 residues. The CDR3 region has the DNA TGCGCCAGCCTCCAGGGGCCTGACCAGGGGGAGACCCAGTACTTC. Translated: CASLQGPDQGETQYF.

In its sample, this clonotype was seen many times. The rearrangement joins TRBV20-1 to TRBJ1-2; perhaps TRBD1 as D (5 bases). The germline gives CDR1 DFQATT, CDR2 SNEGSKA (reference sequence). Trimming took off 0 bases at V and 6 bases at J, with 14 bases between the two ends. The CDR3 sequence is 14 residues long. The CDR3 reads CSARDGAGLDGYTF. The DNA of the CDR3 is TGCAGTGCTAGAGACGGGGCAGGTTTAGATGGCTACACCTTC.

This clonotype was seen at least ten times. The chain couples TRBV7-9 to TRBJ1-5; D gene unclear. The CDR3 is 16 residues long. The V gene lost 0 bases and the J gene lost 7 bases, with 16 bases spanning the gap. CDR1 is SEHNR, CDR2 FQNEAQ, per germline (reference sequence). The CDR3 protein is CASSLAPSPANQPQHF. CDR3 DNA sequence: TGTGCCAGCAGCTTAGCACCCAGCCCGGCCAACCAGCCCCAGCATTTT.

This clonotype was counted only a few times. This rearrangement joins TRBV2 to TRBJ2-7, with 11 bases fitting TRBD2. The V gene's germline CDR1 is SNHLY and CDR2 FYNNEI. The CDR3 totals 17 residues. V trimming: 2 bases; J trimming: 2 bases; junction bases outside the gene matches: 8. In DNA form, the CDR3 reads TGTGCCAGCAGTGAATACACTAGCGGGGGCCTTCCCTACGAGCAGTACTTC. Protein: CASSEYTSGGLPYEQYF.

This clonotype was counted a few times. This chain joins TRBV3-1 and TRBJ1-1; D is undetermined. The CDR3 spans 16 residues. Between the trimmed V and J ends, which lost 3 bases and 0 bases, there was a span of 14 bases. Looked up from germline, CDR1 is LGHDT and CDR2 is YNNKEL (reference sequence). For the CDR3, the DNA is TGTGCCAGCAGCCACCCCCCTGGCGTGATGAACACTGAAGCTTTCTTT. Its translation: CASSHPPGVMNTEAFF.

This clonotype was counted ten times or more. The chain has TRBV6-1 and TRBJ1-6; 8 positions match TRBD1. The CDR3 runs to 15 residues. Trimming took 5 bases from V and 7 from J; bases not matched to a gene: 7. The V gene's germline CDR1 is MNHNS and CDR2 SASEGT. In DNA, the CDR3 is TGTGCCAGCAGTAGATACAGGGGGGGAAATTCACCCCTCCACTTT. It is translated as CASSRYRGGNSPLHF.

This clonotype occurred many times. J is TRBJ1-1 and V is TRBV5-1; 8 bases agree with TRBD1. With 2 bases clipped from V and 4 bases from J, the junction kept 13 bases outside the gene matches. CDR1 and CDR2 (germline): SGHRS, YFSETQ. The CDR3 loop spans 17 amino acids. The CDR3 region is CASSFGRKNRGATEAFF. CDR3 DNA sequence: TGCGCCAGCAGCTTTGGAAGGAAAAACAGGGGGGCCACTGAAGCTTTCTTT.

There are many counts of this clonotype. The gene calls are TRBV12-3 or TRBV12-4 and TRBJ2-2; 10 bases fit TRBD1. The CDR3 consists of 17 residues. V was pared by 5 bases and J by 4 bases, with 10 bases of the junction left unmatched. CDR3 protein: CASSTRQGAGATGELFF. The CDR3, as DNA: TGTGCCAGCAGTACTCGACAGGGGGCAGGGGCCACCGGGGAGCTGTTTTTT.

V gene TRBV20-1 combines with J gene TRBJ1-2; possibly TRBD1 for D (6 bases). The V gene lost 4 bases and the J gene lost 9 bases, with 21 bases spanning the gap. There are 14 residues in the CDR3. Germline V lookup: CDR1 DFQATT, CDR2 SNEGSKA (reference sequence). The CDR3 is CSATLTGAGRSYTF. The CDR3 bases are TGCAGTGCTACACTTACGGGGGCTGGAAGGAGCTACACCTTC.

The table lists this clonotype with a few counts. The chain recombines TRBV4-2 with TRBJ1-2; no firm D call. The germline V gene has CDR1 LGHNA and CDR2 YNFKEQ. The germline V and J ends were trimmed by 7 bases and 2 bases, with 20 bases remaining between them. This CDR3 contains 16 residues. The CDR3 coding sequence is TGTGCCAGCAACCCAAGATTCTCGGAACGGAACTATGGCTACACCTTC. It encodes CASNPRFSERNYGYTF.

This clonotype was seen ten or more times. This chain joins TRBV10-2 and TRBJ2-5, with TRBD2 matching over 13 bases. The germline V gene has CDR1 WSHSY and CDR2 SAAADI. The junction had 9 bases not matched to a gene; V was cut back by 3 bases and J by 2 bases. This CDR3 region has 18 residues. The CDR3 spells CASSETSGRAPSQETQYF. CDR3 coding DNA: TGCGCCAGCAGTGAAACTAGCGGGAGGGCCCCCTCGCAAGAGACCCAGTACTTC.

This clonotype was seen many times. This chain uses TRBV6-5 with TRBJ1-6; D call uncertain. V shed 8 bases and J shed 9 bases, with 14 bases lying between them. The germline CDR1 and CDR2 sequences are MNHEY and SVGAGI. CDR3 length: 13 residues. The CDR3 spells CASGNLLGSPLHF. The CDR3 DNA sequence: TGTGCCAGCGGTAACCTATTAGGTTCACCCCTCCACTTT.

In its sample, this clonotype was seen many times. Here the CDR3 DNA reads TGTGCCAGCAGCTTAGGAGGACAGGGAGGAGAGACCCAGTACTTC. Protein sequence: CASSLGGQGGETQYF. The V and J genes are TRBV7-2 and TRBJ2-5, with TRBD1 matching 8 bases. With 1 base clipped from V and 4 bases from J, the junction kept 5 bases outside the gene matches. CDR3 size: 15 residues. Germline V gene sequence: CDR1 SGHTA, CDR2 FQGNSA.

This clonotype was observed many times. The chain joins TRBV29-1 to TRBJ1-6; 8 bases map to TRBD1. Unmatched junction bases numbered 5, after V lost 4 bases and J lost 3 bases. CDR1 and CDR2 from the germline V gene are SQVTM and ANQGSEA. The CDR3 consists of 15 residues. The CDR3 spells CSVATGDHYNSPLHF. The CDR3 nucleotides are TGCAGCGTTGCGACAGGGGATCACTATAATTCACCCCTCCACTTT.

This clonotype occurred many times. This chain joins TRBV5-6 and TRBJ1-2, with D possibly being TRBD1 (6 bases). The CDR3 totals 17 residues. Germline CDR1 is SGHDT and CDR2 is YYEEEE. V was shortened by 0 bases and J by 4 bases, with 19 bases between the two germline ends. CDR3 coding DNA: TGTGCCAGCAGCTTGGGGCTGGGGGGCCGGGCCAGCTATGGCTACACCTTC. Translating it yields CASSLGLGGRASYGYTF.

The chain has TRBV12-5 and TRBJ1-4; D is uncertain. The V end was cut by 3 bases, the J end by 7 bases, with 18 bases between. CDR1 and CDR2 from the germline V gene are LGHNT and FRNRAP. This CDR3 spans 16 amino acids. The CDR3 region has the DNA TGTGCTAGTGGTTTTGCGAGAGGACCGGGAGGTGAAAAACTGTTTTTT. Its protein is CASGFARGPGGEKLFF.

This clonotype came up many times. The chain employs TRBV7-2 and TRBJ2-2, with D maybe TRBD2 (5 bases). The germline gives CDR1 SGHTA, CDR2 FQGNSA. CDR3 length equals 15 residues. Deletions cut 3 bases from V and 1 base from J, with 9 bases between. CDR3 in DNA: TGTGCCAGCAGCTTTAACAGCGGGAACACCGGGGAGCTGTTTTTT. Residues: CASSFNSGNTGELFF.

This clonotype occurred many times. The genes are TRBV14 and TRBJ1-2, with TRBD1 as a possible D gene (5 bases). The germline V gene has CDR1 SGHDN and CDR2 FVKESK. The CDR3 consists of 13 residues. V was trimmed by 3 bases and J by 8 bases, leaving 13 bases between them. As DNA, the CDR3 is TGTGCCAGCAGCCATAAGAACAGACAGGGCTACACCTTC. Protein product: CASSHKNRQGYTF.

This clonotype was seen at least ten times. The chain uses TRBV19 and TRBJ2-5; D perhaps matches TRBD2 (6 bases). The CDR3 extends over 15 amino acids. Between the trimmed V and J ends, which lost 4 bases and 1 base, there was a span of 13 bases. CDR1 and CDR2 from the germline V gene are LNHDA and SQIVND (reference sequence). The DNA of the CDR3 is TGTGCCAGTAGTAACCGCGGGATGGTCCAAGAGACCCAGTACTTC. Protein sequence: CASSNRGMVQETQYF.

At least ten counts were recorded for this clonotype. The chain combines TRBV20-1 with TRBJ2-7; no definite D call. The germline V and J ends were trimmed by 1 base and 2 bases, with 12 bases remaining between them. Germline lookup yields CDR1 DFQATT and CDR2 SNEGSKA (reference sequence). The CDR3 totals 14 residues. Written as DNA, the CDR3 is TGCAGTGCTAGAGTTGGAACGTCGGCCTACGAGCAGTACTTC. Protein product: CSARVGTSAYEQYF.

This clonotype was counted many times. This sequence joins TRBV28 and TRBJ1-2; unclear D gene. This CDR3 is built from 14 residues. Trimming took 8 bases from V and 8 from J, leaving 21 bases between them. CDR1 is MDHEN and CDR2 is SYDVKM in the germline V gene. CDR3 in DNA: TGTGCCAGCTTCACCCGTCCAGGAGGCAAAGGCTACACCTTC. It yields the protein CASFTRPGGKGYTF.

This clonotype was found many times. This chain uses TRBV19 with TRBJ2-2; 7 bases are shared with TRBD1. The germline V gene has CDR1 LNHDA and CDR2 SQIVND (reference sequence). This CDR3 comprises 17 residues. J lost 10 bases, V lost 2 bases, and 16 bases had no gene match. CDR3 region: CASSIPLLRQGKSELFF. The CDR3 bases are TGTGCCAGTAGTATACCCCTATTAAGACAGGGAAAATCGGAGCTGTTTTTT.

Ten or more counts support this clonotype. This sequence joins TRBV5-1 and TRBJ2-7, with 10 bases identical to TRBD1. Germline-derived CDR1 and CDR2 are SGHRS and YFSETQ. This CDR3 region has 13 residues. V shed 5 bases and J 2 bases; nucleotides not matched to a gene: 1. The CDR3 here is CASSGTGAYEQYF. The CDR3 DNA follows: TGCGCCAGCAGTGGGACAGGGGCCTACGAGCAGTACTTC. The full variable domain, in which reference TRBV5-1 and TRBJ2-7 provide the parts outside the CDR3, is KAGVTQTPRYLIKTRGQQVTLSCSPISGHRSVSWYQQTPGQGLQFLFEYFSETQRNKGNFPGRFSGRQFSNSRSEMNVSTLELGDSALYLCASSGTGAYEQYFGPGTRLTVT.

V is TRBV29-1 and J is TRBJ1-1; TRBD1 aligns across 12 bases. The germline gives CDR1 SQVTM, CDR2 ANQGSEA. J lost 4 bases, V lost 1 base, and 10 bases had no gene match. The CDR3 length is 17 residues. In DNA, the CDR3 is TGCAGCGTTGAAGGGGGGACAGGGGGCCTTCGGGGCACTGAAGCTTTCTTT. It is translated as CSVEGGTGGLRGTEAFF.

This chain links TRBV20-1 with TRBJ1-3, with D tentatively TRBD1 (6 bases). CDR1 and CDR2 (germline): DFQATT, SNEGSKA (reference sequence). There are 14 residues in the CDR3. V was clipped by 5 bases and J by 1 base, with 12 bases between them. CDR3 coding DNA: TGCAGTGCTTGGGGGGGCCATTCTGGAAACACCATATATTTT. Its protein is CSAWGGHSGNTIYF.

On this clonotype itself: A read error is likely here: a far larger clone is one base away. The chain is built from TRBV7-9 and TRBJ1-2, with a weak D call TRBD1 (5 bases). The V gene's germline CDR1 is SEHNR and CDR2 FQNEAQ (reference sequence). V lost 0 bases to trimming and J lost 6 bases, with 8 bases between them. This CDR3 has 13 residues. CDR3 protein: CASSLAGDHGYTF. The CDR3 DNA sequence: TGTGCCAGCAGCTTAGCGGGGGACCATGGCTACACCTTC.

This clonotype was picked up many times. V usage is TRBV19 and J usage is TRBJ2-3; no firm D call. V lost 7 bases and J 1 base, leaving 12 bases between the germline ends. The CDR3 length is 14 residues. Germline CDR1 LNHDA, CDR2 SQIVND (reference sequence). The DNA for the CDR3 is TGTGCCAGTACCCAAGGAGTGGGCACAGATACGCAGTATTTT. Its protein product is CASTQGVGTDTQYF.

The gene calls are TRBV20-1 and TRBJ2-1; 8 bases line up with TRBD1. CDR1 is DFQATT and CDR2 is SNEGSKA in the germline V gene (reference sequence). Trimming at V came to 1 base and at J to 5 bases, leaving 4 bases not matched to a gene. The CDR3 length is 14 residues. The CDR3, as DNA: TGCAGTGCTAGAGCAGGACAGGGAAACAATGAGCAGTTCTTC. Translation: CSARAGQGNNEQFF.

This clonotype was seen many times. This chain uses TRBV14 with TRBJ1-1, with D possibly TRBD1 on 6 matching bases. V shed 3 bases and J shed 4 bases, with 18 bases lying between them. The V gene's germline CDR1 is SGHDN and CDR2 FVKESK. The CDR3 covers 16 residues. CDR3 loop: CASSQALGGAGTEAFF. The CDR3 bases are TGTGCCAGCAGCCAGGCCCTGGGGGGCGCGGGCACTGAAGCTTTCTTT.

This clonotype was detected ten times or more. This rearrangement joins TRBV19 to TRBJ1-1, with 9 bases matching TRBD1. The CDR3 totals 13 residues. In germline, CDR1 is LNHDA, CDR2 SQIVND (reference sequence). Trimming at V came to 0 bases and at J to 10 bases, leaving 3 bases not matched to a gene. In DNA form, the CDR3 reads TGTGCCAGTAGTATAGATGTACAGGGGGCAGCTTTCTTT. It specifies CASSIDVQGAAFF.